Shown below are 22 T cell receptor beta chains from a single sample sequenced in a study of blood T cell repertoires in COVID-19. The repertoire was sequenced with immunoSEQ multiplex PCR; TCRdb's copy has only in-frame clones and lacks some. The table records about 120,000 clones, about three quarters of them present only once. The source material was peripheral blood. The origin of the receptors is a man between 70 and 80 years old with acute or convalescent COVID-19.

J is TRBJ2-3 and V is TRBV24-1; 12 nucleotides agree with TRBD2. With 5 bases clipped from V and 4 bases from J, the junction kept 3 bases outside the gene matches. This CDR3 has 15 amino acids. Germline V CDR1 and CDR2: KGHDR, SFDVKD. CDR3 DNA: TGTGCCACCAGTGGCCGACTAGCGGGAGCAGATACGCAGTATTTT. Amino acid sequence: CATSGRLAGADTQYF.

This rearrangement joins TRBV5-1 to TRBJ2-3, with D tentatively TRBD1 (6 bases). Germline V gene lookup returns CDR1 SGHRS and CDR2 YFSETQ. Trimming took off 0 bases at V and 4 bases at J, with 9 bases between the two ends. The CDR3 is 14 residues long. CDR3 sequence reads: CASSLGQVADTQYF. In DNA, the CDR3 is TGCGCCAGCAGCTTGGGACAGGTTGCAGATACGCAGTATTTT.

The chain links TRBV6-5 to TRBJ2-5, with TRBD2 as a possible D gene (6 bases). Trimming took 7 bases from V and 2 from J, leaving 17 bases between them. Germline V gene lookup returns CDR1 MNHEY and CDR2 SVGAGI. CDR3 length equals 15 residues. CDR3 DNA: TGTGCCAGCACCCAAGGTGACAGCGGGCAAGAGACCCAGTACTTC. Translating gives CASTQGDSGQETQYF.

The V call is TRBV5-1, the J call TRBJ1-4, with 10 bases lining up with TRBD1. This CDR3 region has 14 residues. The trim removed 2 bases at V and 7 bases at J, leaving 2 bases unmatched. Germline V gene sequence: CDR1 SGHRS, CDR2 YFSETQ. The CDR3 region is CASSFRQGAEKLFF. CDR3 in DNA: TGCGCCAGCAGCTTTAGACAGGGGGCTGAAAAACTGTTTTTT.

The chain links TRBV7-9 to TRBJ2-7; D not resolved. Germline V gene sequence: CDR1 SEHNR, CDR2 FQNEAQ (reference sequence). The ends were cut back, 3 bases at V and 2 bases at J, with 8 bases in the middle. This CDR3 region has 13 residues. In nucleotides, the CDR3 is TGTGCCAGCAGCTTGGGCAGTGCCTACGAGCAGTACTTC. This codes for CASSLGSAYEQYF.

V is TRBV7-8 and J is TRBJ2-3; no reliable D call. From germline, CDR1 is SGHVS and CDR2 FQNEAQ. The CDR3 runs 12 residues. Trimming removed 5 bases from V and 0 bases from J, with 3 bases in between. CDR3 nucleotides: TGTGCCAGCAGCCCGAGCACAGATACGCAGTATTTT. This codes for CASSPSTDTQYF.

The V call is TRBV6-2 or TRBV6-3, the J call TRBJ2-2, with TRBD2 matching over 15 bases. This CDR3 comprises 17 residues. Germline-derived CDR1 and CDR2 are MNHEY and SVGEGT. Trimming took 6 bases from V and 7 from J; bases not matched to a gene: 9. The CDR3 DNA reads TGTGCCAGCAGCTCCGGGACTAGCGGGGGGCGAAACGGGGAGCTGTTTTTT. It yields the protein CASSSGTSGGRNGELFF.

The rearrangement links TRBV20-1 to TRBJ1-5, with 8 positions matching TRBD1. V trimming: 3 bases; J trimming: 4 bases; junction bases outside the gene matches: 5. The germline gives CDR1 DFQATT, CDR2 SNEGSKA (reference sequence). The CDR3 sequence is 14 residues long. This CDR3 is CSASTTGDNQPQHF. In DNA, the CDR3 is TGCAGTGCTAGTACGACAGGGGATAATCAGCCCCAGCATTTT.

The J gene is TRBJ2-7, the V gene TRBV7-9; D possibly corresponds to TRBD2 (7 bases). This CDR3 has 15 amino acids. CDR1 is SEHNR, CDR2 FQNEAQ, per germline (reference sequence). The germline V and J ends were trimmed by 3 bases and 1 base, with 13 bases remaining between them. The CDR3 DNA reads TGTGCCAGCAGCTTCCACGGGGGGCAGTCCTACGAGCAGTACTTC. Encoded protein: CASSFHGGQSYEQYF.

The chain couples TRBV27 to TRBJ1-1; D might be TRBD1 (6 bases). The CDR3 is 14 amino acids. Trimming took off 3 bases at V and 4 bases at J, with 12 bases between the two ends. CDR1 MNHEY and CDR2 SMNVEV come from the germline V gene (reference sequence). The CDR3 DNA reads as TGTGCCAGCAGTTTTTCGGCAGGGGTCACTGAAGCTTTCTTT. It specifies CASSFSAGVTEAFF.

A single count supports this clone. CDR3: CASSLGPPDYGYTF. The CDR3, as DNA: TGTGCCAGCAGCTTAGGGCCACCCGACTATGGCTACACCTTC. The rearrangement uses TRBV7-3 and TRBJ1-2; D gene ambiguous. Per the germline V gene, CDR1 is SGHTA and CDR2 is FQGTGA. Trimming took off 2 bases at V and 3 bases at J, with 10 bases between the two ends. CDR3 length equals 14 residues.

V gene TRBV27 combines with J gene TRBJ2-7; 9 bases are shared with TRBD1. The CDR3 covers 15 residues. The junction had 8 bases not matched to a gene; V was cut back by 6 bases and J by 2 bases. Germline V CDR1 and CDR2: MNHEY, SMNVEV (reference sequence). In DNA, the CDR3 is TGTGCCAGCAGCTACCGGACAGGGGTTACCTACGAGCAGTACTTC. The encoded protein is CASSYRTGVTYEQYF.

The chain couples TRBV30 to TRBJ1-5; maybe TRBD1 (6 bases). The CDR3 runs to 13 residues. Germline values: CDR1 GTSNPN, CDR2 SVGIG (reference sequence). Trimming cost V 0 bases and J 5 bases, with 8 bases left between them. CDR3 in DNA: TGTGCCTGGAGTGTACAGGGAGATCAGCCCCAGCATTTT. Translation gives CAWSVQGDQPQHF. Supplemented by reference TRBV30 and TRBJ1-5, the full variable domain reads SQTIHQWPATLVQPVGSPLSLECTVEGTSNPNLYWYRQAAGRGLQLLFYSVGIGQISSEVPQNLSASRPQDRQFILSSKKLLLSDSGFYLCAWSVQGDQPQHFGDGTRLSIL.

This clone was observed a handful of times. This chain connects TRBV30 to TRBJ1-1; D is unresolved. Germline V gene data show CDR1 as GTSNPN and CDR2 as SVGIG (reference sequence). The length of the CDR3 is 11 residues. V was clipped by 2 bases and J by 3 bases, with 4 bases between them. As DNA, the CDR3 is TGTGCCTGGAGTACGGACACTGAAGCTTTCTTT. Its translation: CAWSTDTEAFF.

The V and J genes are TRBV24-1 and TRBJ1-5; TRBD1 aligns across 8 bases. V dropped 3 bases and J dropped 2; count of bases not matched to a gene: 5. CDR1 KGHDR and CDR2 SFDVKD come from the germline V gene. CDR3 length: 16 residues. This CDR3 reads CATSDDRGARNQPQHF. The CDR3 DNA follows: TGTGCCACCAGTGATGACAGGGGCGCCCGCAATCAGCCCCAGCATTTT.

This clone was detected once. V usage is TRBV6-5 and J usage is TRBJ1-6; TRBD1 matches at 7 bases. Germline CDR1 reads MNHEY; CDR2 reads SVGAGI. The CDR3 contains 15 residues. Trimming took 6 bases from V and 9 from J; bases not matched to a gene: 11. The CDR3 is CASSQSRQGTSPLHF. The CDR3 bases are TGTGCCAGCAGCCAAAGTCGACAGGGTACTTCACCCCTCCACTTT.

The CDR3 DNA reads as TGTGCCAGCAGTTGGAGGAGGGGCACGAACACCGGGGAGCTGTTTTTT. It encodes CASSWRRGTNTGELFF. This chain links TRBV27 with TRBJ2-2, with D perhaps matching TRBD2 (6 bases). CDR3 length equals 16 residues. V lost 4 bases and J lost 0, with 12 bases in between. Germline CDR1 and CDR2: MNHEY and SMNVEV (reference sequence).

This clone was detected only once. The V call is TRBV9, the J call TRBJ1-1, with a possible D match to TRBD1 (5 bases). The CDR3 spans 15 residues. V dropped 4 bases and J dropped 5 bases, with 18 bases sitting between them. Germline CDR1 is SGDLS and CDR2 is YYNGEE. The CDR3: CASSKGGRAWTEAFF. In DNA form, the CDR3 reads TGTGCCAGCAGCAAGGGCGGCAGGGCGTGGACTGAAGCTTTCTTT.

The gene calls are TRBV19 and TRBJ1-1, with D perhaps matching TRBD1 (5 bases). Germline lookup yields CDR1 LNHDA and CDR2 SQIVND (reference sequence). V lost 6 bases, J lost 6 bases, and 20 bases lay in between. This CDR3 has 15 residues. The CDR3 nucleotides are TGTGCCAGTAGGGAAAATCAGGGAAATCGCCCTGAAGCTTTCTTT. Its translation is CASRENQGNRPEAFF.

The chain links TRBV3-1 (or the pseudogene TRBV3-2) to TRBJ2-1, with 9 bases aligning to TRBD2. The CDR3 totals 16 residues. Germline CDR1 LGHDT, CDR2 YNNKEL (reference sequence). V shed 3 bases and J 0 bases; nucleotides not matched to a gene: 3. The chain's CDR3 is CASSHISGGSYNEQFF. As DNA, the CDR3 is TGTGCCAGCAGCCACATTAGCGGGGGCTCCTACAATGAGCAGTTCTTC.

This clone was picked up a small number of times. This sequence joins TRBV6-5 and TRBJ1-1; D remains unclear. Germline values: CDR1 MNHEY, CDR2 SVGAGI. The CDR3 covers 14 residues. Deletions cut 0 bases from V and 7 bases from J, with 12 bases between. The CDR3 protein is CASSYSDGRVEAFF. The DNA of the CDR3 is TGTGCCAGCAGTTACTCCGACGGGAGAGTTGAAGCTTTCTTT.

The chain has TRBV27 and TRBJ1-4; 9 bases match TRBD1. There are 15 residues in the CDR3. J was trimmed by 9 bases and V by 4 bases; bases with no gene match: 9. Germline values: CDR1 MNHEY, CDR2 SMNVEV (reference sequence). Here the CDR3 DNA reads TGTGCCAGCAGTTGGTGGAGGGGACAGGGACAAAAACTGTTTTTT. This gives the protein CASSWWRGQGQKLFF.